This record covers a single T cell receptor beta chain. This sample was taken from a study of radiotherapy plus CTLA-4 blockade in lung cancer. Focal radiation was given together with CTLA-4 blockade (ipilimumab) to patients with chemo-refractory metastatic non-small-cell lung cancer. The method was immunoSEQ multiplex PCR; TCRdb's version includes in-frame clones alone and lacks a portion of them. The sample holds over 50,000 clones; less than 85% are singletons and the top ten take 16%. CDR1 MDHEN and CDR2 SYDVKM come from the germline V gene. The ends were cut back, 5 bases at V and 0 bases at J, with 7 bases in the middle. This CDR3 has 13 residues.

The source was peripheral blood, collected from a patient treated with radiotherapy plus ipilimumab. This TCR came from a human donor with non-small cell lung cancer who had a complete response to radiotherapy plus ipilimumab. V gene TRBV28 combines with J gene TRBJ2-5; no definite D call. CDR3 protein: CASSELDQETQYF. The CDR3 DNA is TGTGCCAGCAGTGAACTTGACCAAGAGACCCAGTACTTC.